This TCR beta chain stems from a study of tumor and adjacent non-tumor tissue in lung cancer listed by TCRdb under 2018. With regard to the full study: Of the cohort, eleven to twelve patients had adenocarcinoma, 2 had squamous cell carcinoma and 1 had small cell lung cancer. In total, sequencing yielded approximately 130,000,000 productive TCRbeta reads, which works out to an average of about 4.2 million reads per sample. The 15 or so patients were aged roughly 31 to 85 years, included ten or so men and 5 women, and had TNM stage I to III disease. Bulk TCRbeta repertoires were compared between lung tumor tissue and matched distant non-tumor lung tissue obtained from fewer than 16 lung cancer patients. TCRbeta CDR3 sequencing was performed on under 35 paired specimens, with one tumor sample and one normal lung sample collected per patient. What the work shows at the level of the full study, not this receptor alone: Neither the sequencing platform nor unique molecular identifiers are mentioned in the methods. Peripheral blood was not sequenced, so blood TCRbeta repertoires in these lung cancer patients were not examined. Significantly higher TCR diversity (inverse Simpson) was observed in tumor tissue than in normal lung tissue (approximately 440 vs 150, P = 0.0075, Mann-Whitney U test). A significantly larger cumulative share of the repertoire was made up by the top 100 clones in normal lung than in tumor tissue. Significantly higher TCR diversity was found in younger patients, and higher tumor TCR diversity was associated with shorter overall and disease-free survival. Only about 15 patients were in the cohort, and the authors stated that larger samples and more detailed clinical data are needed.

As to this clonotype: Its antigen remains undetermined. One end of the junction varies from germline; a read error may be responsible.

The library was obtained by multiplex PCR. Sequencing took place on an Illumina HiSeq 2500. TCRbeta libraries were constructed through three rounds of nested PCR with primers (Table S4) according to protocols modified from ARM-PCR. Before sequencing, PCR products in the 200-500 bp range were cut out of the gel and cleaned up using the QIAquick gel extraction kit. The paper's processing steps were these. Reads were cleaned with Trimmomatic, merged with FLASH into complete CDR3 sequences, and assigned to V(D)J germline segments with MiTCR. Clonal diversity was calculated as the inverse Simpson's index using VDJtools. In-frame sequences without a premature stop codon were defined as productive reads. The public reads were run again by TCRdb, first through fastp at Q25 and then through MiXCR, and only productive beta chains were kept. Under each unique CDR3 protein, matching rows form one entry showing the most common genes and DNA. The V and J calls follow TCRdb's processing rather than the paper's. The sample table contains 70,000 to 95,000 distinct CDR3 sequences; only one count was recorded for over 60% of them. The biggest ten clones account for 40% of the sample.

RNA was isolated from bulk, unsorted tissue, and RNA quality was assessed with a NanoDrop ND-1000 and an Agilent 2100. Normal lung samples were distant non-tumor tissue taken more than 3 cm from the tumor edge. All donors had newly diagnosed lung cancer, had not received prior chemotherapy, and were admitted for thoracic surgery in China between August and November 2014. Anyone who had undergone radiotherapy or chemotherapy before, or who had another cancer at the same time, was left out of the study. Surgical tissue pieces of about 1-2.3 cm3 were preserved in RNAlater solution and stored at -80 °C until use. This sequence was found in a man between 65 and 85 years old with non-small cell lung cancer. Sequenced: distant non-tumor lung tissue.

The CDR3 region reads CASIETGLNEQYF. The sequenced DNA is TGTGCCAGCATCGAGACAGGCTTGAACGAGCAATACTTC. The rearrangement joined TRBV6-1 to TRBJ2-7; TRBD1 might be the D gene, on 6 matching bases. Taken from the germline V gene, the CDR1 and CDR2 loops are MNHNS and SASEGT. From cysteine to phenylalanine, the CDR3 is 13 amino acids long. The read is trimmed to its CDR3 DNA, 39 bases read in frame from base 1.